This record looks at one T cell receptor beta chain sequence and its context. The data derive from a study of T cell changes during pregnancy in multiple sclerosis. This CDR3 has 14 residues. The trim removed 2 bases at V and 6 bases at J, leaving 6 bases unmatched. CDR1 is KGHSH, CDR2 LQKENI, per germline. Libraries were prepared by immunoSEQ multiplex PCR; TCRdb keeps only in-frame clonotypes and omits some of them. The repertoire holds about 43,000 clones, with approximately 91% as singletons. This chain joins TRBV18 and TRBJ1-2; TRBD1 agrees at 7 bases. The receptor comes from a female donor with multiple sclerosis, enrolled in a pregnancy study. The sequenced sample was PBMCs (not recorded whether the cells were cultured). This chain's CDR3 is CASSPSGGTDGYTF. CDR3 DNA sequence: TGTGCCAGCTCACCATCAGGGGGAACGGATGGCTACACCTTC.